This TCR beta chain was captured by sequencing in a study of memory CD4+ T cells and cytomegalovirus serostatus. The sort gate was single viable CD3+CD4+CD8-CD45RO+ cells for memory CD4+ T cells. The CDR3 loop spans 16 amino acids. After removal of 6 bases from V and 1 base from J, the junction contained 9 bases not matched to a gene. Germline-derived CDR1 and CDR2 are SEHNR and FQNEAQ (reference sequence). The table came from immunoSEQ multiplex PCR; TCRdb's copy has only in-frame clones and leaves some out. The sample includes more than 35,000 clones, roughly four fifths of them seen just once. This clone was picked up one time.

This receptor was identified in an adult in good health and CMV-seronegative. The chain uses TRBV7-9 and TRBJ1-1; the match to TRBD1 covers 9 bases. Specimen: memory CD4+ T cells from blood. CDR3 DNA sequence: TGTGCCAGCAGTCCCCTATGGACAGGGGCGAACACTGAAGCTTTCTTT. This translates into CASSPLWTGANTEAFF.